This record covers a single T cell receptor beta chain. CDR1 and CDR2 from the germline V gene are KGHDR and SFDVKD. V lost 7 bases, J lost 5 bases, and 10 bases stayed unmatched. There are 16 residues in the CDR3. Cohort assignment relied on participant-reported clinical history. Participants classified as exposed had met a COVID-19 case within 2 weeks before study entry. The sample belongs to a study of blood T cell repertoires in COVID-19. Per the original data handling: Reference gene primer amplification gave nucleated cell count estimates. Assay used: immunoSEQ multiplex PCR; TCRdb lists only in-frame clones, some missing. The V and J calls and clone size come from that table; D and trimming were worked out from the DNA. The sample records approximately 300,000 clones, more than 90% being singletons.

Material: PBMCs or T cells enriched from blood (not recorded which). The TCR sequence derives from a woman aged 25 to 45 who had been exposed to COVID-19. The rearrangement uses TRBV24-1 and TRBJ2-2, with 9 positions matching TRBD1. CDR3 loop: CATRGSGTGPTGELFF. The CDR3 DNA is TGTGCCACCAGAGGTTCGGGGACAGGGCCTACCGGGGAGCTGTTTTTT.